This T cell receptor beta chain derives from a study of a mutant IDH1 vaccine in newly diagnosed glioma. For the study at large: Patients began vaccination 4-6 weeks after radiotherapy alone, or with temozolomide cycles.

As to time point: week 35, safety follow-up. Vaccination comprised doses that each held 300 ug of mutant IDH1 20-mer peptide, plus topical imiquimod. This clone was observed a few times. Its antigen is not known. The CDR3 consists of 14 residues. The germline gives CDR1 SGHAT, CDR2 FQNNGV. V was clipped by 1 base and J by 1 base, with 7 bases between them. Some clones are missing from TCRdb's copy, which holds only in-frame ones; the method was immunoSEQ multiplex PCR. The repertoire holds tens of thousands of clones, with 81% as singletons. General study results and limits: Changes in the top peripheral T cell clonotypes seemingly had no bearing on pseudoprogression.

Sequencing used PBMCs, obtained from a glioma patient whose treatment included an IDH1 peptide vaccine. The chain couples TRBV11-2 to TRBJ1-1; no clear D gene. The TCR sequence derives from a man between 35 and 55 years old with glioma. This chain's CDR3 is CASSLGSTNTEAFF. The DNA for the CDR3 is TGTGCCAGCAGCTTAGGGTCAACGAACACTGAAGCTTTCTTT.